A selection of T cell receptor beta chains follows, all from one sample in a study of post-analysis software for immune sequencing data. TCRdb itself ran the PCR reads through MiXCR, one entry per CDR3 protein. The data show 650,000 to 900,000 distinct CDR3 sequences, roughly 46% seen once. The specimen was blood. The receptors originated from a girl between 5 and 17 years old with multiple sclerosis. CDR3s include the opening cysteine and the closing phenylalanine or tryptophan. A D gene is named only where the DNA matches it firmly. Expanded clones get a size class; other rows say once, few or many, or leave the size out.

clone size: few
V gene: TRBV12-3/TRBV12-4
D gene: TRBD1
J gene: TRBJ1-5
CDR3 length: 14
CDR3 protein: CASSRQGLNQPQHF
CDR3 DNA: TGTGCCAGCAGCAGACAGGGGCTGAATCAGCCCCAGCATTTT

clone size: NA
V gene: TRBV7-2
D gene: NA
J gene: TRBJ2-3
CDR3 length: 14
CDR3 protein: CASSSNVAADTQYF
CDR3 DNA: TGTGCCAGCAGCTCCAATGTCGCGGCCGATACGCAGTATTTT

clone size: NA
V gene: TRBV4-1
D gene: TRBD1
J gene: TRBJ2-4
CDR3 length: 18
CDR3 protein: CASSQGAGGLGAKNIQYF
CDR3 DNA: TGCGCCAGCAGCCAAGGGGCAGGGGGTTTGGGAGCCAAAAACATTCAGTACTTC

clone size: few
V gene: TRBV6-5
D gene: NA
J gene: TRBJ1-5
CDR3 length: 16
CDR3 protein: CASSPSASEGNQPQHF
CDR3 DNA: TGTGCCAGCAGTCCCTCAGCGTCGGAAGGCAATCAGCCCCAGCATTTT

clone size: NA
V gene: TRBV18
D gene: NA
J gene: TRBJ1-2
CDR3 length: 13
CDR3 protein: CASSHVESYGYTF
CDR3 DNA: TGTGCCAGCTCACACGTGGAAAGCTATGGCTACACCTTC

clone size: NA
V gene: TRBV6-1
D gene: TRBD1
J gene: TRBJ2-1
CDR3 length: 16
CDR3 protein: CASSVGTVEGFNEQFF
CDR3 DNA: TGTGCCAGCAGTGTCGGGACAGTCGAAGGTTTCAATGAGCAGTTCTTC

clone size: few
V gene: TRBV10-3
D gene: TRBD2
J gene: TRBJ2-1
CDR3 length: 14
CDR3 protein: CAISATSGLNEQFF
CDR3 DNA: TGTGCCATCAGTGCGACTAGCGGGCTTAATGAGCAGTTCTTC

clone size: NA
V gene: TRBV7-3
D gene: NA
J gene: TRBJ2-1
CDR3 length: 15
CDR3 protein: CASSLTGLVFNEQFF
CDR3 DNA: TGTGCCAGCAGCTTAACAGGGCTAGTCTTCAATGAGCAGTTCTTC

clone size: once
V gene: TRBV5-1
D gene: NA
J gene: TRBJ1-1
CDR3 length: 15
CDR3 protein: CASSLDGAGRAEAFF
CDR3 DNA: TGCGCCAGCAGCTTGGACGGGGCAGGTCGCGCTGAAGCTTTCTTT

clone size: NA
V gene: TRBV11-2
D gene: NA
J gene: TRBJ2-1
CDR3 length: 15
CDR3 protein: CASSLERNSYNEQFF
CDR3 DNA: TGTGCCAGCAGCTTAGAGCGGAACTCCTACAATGAGCAGTTCTTC

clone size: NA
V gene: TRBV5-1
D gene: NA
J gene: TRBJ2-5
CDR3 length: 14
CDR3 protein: CASSSGRHGETQYF
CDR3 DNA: TGCGCCAGCAGCTCGGGCAGACATGGAGAGACCCAGTACTTC

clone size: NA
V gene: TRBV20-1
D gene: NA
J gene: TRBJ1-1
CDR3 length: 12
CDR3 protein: CSARELGTEAFF
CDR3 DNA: TGCAGTGCTAGAGAACTGGGTACTGAAGCTTTCTTT

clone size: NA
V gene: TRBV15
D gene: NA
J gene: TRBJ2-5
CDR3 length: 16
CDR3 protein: CATSRDRTGSQETQYF
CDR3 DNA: TGTGCCACCAGCAGAGACCGGACTGGATCCCAAGAGACCCAGTACTTC

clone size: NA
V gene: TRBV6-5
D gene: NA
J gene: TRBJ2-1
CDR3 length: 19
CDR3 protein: CASSYHSGGQSGAYNEQFF
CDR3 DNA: TGTGCCAGCAGTTACCACTCGGGCGGACAGTCCGGGGCCTACAATGAGCAGTTCTTC

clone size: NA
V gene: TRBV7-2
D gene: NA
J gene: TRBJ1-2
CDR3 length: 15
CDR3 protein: CASSLYRESNYGYTF
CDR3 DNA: TGTGCCAGCAGCCTTTACAGGGAATCTAACTATGGCTACACCTTC

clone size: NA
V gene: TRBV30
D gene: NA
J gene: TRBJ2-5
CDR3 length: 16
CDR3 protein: CAWGSGHHRRQETQYF
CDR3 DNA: TGTGCCTGGGGGAGCGGACATCACCGCCGCCAAGAGACCCAGTACTTC

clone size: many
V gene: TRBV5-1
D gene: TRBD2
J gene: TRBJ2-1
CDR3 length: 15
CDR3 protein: CASSLGLAENNEQFF
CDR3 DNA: TGCGCCAGCAGCTTGGGACTAGCGGAAAACAATGAGCAGTTCTTC

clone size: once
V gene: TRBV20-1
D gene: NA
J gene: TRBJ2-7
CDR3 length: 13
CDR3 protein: CSARGSQDYEQYF
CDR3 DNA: TGCAGTGCTAGAGGCAGCCAGGATTACGAGCAGTACTTC

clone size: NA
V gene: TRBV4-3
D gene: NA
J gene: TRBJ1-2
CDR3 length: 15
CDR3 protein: CASSQDRGENYGYTF
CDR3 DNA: TGCGCCAGCAGCCAAGATAGGGGGGAGAACTATGGCTACACCTTC

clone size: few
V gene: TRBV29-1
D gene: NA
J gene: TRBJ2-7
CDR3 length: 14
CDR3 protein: CSVEWSGEWGEQYF
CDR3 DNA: TGCAGCGTTGAATGGTCAGGGGAATGGGGCGAGCAGTACTTC

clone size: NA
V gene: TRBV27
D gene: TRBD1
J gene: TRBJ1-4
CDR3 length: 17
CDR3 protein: CASSSKRTGGDNEELFF
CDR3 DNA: TGTGCCAGCAGTTCCAAGAGGACAGGGGGCGATAATGAAGAACTGTTTTTT

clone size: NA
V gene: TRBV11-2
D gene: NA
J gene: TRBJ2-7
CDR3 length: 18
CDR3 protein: CASSSPFIARENVYEQYF
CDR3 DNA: TGTGCCAGCAGCTCCCCATTCATCGCCAGGGAAAACGTCTACGAGCAGTACTTC

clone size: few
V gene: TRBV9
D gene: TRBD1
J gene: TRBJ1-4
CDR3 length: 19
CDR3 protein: CASSHPRGTGGFGGEKLFF
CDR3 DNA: TGTGCCAGCAGCCACCCGAGGGGGACAGGGGGTTTCGGAGGCGAAAAACTGTTTTTT

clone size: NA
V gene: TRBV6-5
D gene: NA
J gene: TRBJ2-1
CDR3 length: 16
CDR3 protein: CASSYSSGTQHNEQFF
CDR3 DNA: TGTGCCAGCAGTTACTCGTCCGGGACGCAGCACAATGAGCAGTTCTTC

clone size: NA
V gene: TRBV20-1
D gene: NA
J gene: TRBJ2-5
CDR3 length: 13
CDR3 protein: CSARGTIQETQYF
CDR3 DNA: TGCAGTGCTAGAGGGACTATCCAAGAGACCCAGTACTTC

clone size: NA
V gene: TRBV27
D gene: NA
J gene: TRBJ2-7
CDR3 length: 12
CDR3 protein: CASSSSRNEQYF
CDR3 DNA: TGTGCCAGCAGTTCCTCACGGAACGAGCAGTACTTC

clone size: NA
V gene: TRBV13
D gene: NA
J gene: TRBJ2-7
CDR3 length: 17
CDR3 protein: CASSLSRARQEIYEQYF
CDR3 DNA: TGTGCCAGCAGCTTAAGTCGGGCTCGACAGGAGATTTACGAGCAGTACTTC

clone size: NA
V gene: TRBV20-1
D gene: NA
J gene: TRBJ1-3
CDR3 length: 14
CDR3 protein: CSARLGNSGNTIYF
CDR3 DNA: TGCAGTGCTAGATTGGGGAACTCTGGAAACACCATATATTTT

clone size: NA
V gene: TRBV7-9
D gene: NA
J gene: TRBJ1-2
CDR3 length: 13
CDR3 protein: CASSFKGTGGYTF
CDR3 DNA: TGTGCCAGCAGCTTCAAGGGCACCGGGGGCTACACCTTC

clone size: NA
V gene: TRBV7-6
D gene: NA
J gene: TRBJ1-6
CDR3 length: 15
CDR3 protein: CASSFSRDHNSPLHF
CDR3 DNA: TGTGCCAGCAGCTTTTCCCGGGACCATAATTCACCCCTCCACTTT

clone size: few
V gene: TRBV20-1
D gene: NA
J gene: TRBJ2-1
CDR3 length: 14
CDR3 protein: CSAASGRTYNEQFF
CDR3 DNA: TGCAGTGCTGCATCGGGCAGGACCTACAATGAGCAGTTCTTC

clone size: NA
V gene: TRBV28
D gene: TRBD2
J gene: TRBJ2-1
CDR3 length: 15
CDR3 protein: CASSPELAGTNEQFF
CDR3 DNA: TGTGCCAGCAGTCCTGAGCTAGCGGGTACCAATGAGCAGTTCTTC

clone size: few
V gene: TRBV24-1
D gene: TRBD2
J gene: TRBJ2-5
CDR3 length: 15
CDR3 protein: CATSGEGLAIETQYF
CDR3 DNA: TGTGCCACCAGTGGCGAGGGACTAGCGATAGAGACCCAGTACTTC

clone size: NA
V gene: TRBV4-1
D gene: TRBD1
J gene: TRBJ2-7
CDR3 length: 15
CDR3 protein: CASSQEGTGGYEQYF
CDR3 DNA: TGCGCCAGCAGCCAAGAGGGGACAGGGGGCTACGAGCAGTACTTC

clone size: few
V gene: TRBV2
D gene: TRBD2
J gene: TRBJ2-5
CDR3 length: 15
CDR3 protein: CASNESLLGRGAQYF
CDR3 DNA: TGTGCCAGCAATGAGAGTCTGCTGGGACGGGGGGCCCAGTACTTC

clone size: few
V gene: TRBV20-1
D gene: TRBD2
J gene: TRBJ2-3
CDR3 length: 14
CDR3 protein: CSARMAGGGDTQYF
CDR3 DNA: TGCAGTGCTCGGATGGCGGGAGGCGGGGATACGCAGTATTTT

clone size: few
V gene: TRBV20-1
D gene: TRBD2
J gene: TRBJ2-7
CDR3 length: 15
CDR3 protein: CSAPPSSGSPHEQYF
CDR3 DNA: TGCAGTGCCCCGCCGTCTAGCGGGAGCCCCCACGAGCAGTACTTC

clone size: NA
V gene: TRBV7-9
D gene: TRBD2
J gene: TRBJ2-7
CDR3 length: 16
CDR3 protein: CASSSRTSGMGYEQYF
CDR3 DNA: TGTGCCAGCAGCTCCCGGACTAGCGGGATGGGCTACGAGCAGTACTTC

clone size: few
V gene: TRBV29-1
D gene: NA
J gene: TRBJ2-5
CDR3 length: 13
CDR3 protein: CSAERGAQETQYF
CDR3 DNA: TGCAGCGCCGAAAGGGGGGCGCAAGAGACCCAGTACTTC

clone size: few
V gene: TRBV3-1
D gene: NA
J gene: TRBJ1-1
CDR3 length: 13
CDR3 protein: CASTLNMNTEAFF
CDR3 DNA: TGTGCCAGCACCCTAAACATGAACACTGAAGCTTTCTTT

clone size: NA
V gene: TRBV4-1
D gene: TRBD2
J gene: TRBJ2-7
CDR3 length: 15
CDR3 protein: CASSHNSGDAYEQYF
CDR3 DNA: TGCGCCAGCAGCCACAATAGCGGGGACGCCTACGAGCAGTACTTC

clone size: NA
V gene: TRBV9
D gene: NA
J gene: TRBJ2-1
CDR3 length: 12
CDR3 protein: CASSGEGREQFF
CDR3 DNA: TGTGCCAGCAGCGGAGAAGGTCGAGAGCAGTTCTTC

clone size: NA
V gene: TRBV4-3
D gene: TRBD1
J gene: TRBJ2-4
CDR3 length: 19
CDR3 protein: CASSQDGTANTIAKNIQYF
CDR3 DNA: TGCGCCAGCAGCCAAGACGGGACAGCGAATACAATAGCCAAAAACATTCAGTACTTC

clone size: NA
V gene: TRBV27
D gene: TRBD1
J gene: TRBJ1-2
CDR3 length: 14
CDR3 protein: CASSPRTGRHGYTF
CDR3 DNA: TGTGCCAGCAGTCCACGGACAGGCCGACATGGCTACACCTTC

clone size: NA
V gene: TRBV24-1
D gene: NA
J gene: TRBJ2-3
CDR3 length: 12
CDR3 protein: CATSDYQGTQYF
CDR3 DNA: TGTGCCACCAGTGATTATCAGGGTACGCAGTATTTT

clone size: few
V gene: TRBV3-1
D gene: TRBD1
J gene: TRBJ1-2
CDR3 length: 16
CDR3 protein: CASSRRPGQGISGYTF
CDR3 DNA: TGTGCCAGCAGCCGTCGACCGGGACAGGGAATCAGTGGCTACACCTTC

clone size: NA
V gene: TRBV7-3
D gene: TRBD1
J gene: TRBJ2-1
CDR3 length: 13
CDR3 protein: CASSRTGGETQFF
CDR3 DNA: TGTGCCAGCAGTCGGACAGGGGGGGAGACCCAGTTCTTC

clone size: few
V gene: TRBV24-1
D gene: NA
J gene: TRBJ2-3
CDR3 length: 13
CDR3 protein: CATSDTGTDTQYF
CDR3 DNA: TGTGCCACCAGTGACACGGGCACAGATACGCAGTATTTT

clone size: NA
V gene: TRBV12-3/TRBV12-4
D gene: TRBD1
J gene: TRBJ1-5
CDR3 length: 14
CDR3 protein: CASSIGQGGQPQHF
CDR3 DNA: TGTGCCAGCAGTATCGGACAGGGAGGCCAGCCCCAGCATTTT

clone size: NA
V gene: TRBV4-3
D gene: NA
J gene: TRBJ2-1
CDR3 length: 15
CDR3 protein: CASSPLGTGQETQFF
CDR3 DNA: TGCGCCAGCAGCCCTCTCGGAACAGGTCAAGAGACCCAGTTCTTC

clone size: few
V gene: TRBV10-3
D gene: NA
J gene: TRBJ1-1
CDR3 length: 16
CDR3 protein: CAISDLSGAVNTEAFF
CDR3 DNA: TGTGCCATCAGTGATCTGTCCGGGGCCGTCAACACTGAAGCTTTCTTT

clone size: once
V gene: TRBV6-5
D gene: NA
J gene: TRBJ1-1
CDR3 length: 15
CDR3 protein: CASSYLGPMNTEAFF
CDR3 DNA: TGTGCCAGCAGTTACCTGGGACCGATGAACACTGAAGCTTTCTTT

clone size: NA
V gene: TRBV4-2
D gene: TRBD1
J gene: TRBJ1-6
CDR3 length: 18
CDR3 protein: CASSQDIGPRTGNSPLHF
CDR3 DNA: TGTGCCAGCAGCCAAGATATTGGACCCCGGACAGGGAATTCACCCCTCCACTTT